These 27 T cell receptor beta chains came from one sample sequenced in a study of blood T cell repertoires in COVID-19. Using immunoSEQ multiplex PCR, the repertoire was profiled, and TCRdb retains in-frame clones only, with some absent. The top ten hold about a fifth of the sample, which has under 100,000 clones, 65% to 80% seen once. The specimen sequenced was peripheral blood. These receptors all stem from an elderly woman with active or convalescent COVID-19.

The rearrangement links TRBV2 to TRBJ2-5, with D hard to call. The CDR3 totals 13 residues. V lost 4 bases and J 2 bases, leaving 8 bases between the germline ends. The germline gives CDR1 SNHLY, CDR2 FYNNEI. CDR3 sequence: CASSGDTQETQYF. In DNA form, the CDR3 reads TGTGCCAGCAGTGGCGACACTCAAGAGACCCAGTACTTC.

This chain uses TRBV29-1 with TRBJ1-2; TRBD1 agrees at 8 bases. CDR1 is SQVTM and CDR2 is ANQGSEA in the germline V gene. The junction had 8 bases not matched to a gene; V was cut back by 6 bases and J by 8 bases. The CDR3 is made up of 12 amino acids. CDR3 nucleotides: TGCAGCGTCTTCGACAGGGGTGACGGCTACACCTTC. Encoded protein: CSVFDRGDGYTF.

This chain joins TRBV7-6 and TRBJ2-5, with TRBD1 as a possible D gene (6 bases). With 5 bases removed from V and 7 bases from J, the gap between germline ends came to 23 bases. Germline lookup yields CDR1 SGHVS and CDR2 FNYEAQ. This CDR3 comprises 16 residues. In DNA, the CDR3 is TGTGCCAGCAGCCCCTCCGGACAGCAGAGCAGAGGGACCCAGTACTTC. Protein sequence: CASSPSGQQSRGTQYF.

This sequence joins TRBV3-1 (or the pseudogene TRBV3-2) and TRBJ2-4; 9 nucleotides align to TRBD1. CDR3 length equals 18 residues. The germline V gene encodes CDR1 LGHDT and CDR2 YNNKEL (reference sequence). J was trimmed by 1 base and V by 3 bases; bases with no gene match: 10. The DNA for the CDR3 is TGTGCCAGCAGCCATCCTCCGGAACAGGGGGCGGCCAAAAACATTCAGTACTTC. Its protein product is CASSHPPEQGAAKNIQYF.

This sequence joins TRBV12-3 or TRBV12-4 and TRBJ2-7; a possible D gene is TRBD1 (5 bases). CDR3 length: 13 amino acids. V was pared by 8 bases and J by 7 bases, with 18 bases between. DNA for the CDR3: TGTGCCAGCTCTTGGATTCAGGGCGCGGAGCAGTACTTC. It is translated as CASSWIQGAEQYF.

The V and J genes are TRBV9 and TRBJ1-6; 7 bases map to TRBD1. V shed 4 bases and J 4 bases; nucleotides not matched to a gene: 11. This CDR3 has 17 amino acids. In germline, CDR1 is SGDLS, CDR2 YYNGEE. The CDR3 is CASSPRAGGSYNSPLHF. In nucleotides, the CDR3 is TGTGCCAGCAGCCCTCGAGCAGGGGGTTCGTATAATTCACCCCTCCACTTT.

V gene TRBV10-3 combines with J gene TRBJ2-3; 10 bases are shared with TRBD2. The trim removed 9 bases at V and 4 bases at J, leaving 7 bases unmatched. The CDR3 extends over 14 amino acids. CDR1 and CDR2 (germline): ENHRY, SYGVKD. The CDR3 protein is CAMGAGGGADTQYF. The CDR3 nucleotides read TGTGCCATGGGAGCGGGGGGGGGCGCAGATACGCAGTATTTT.

This clone has only a few counts. The gene calls are TRBV6-2 or TRBV6-3 and TRBJ2-7; TRBD2 matches 7 bases. In germline, CDR1 is MNHEY, CDR2 SVGEGT. Trimming took 6 bases from V and 4 from J; bases not matched to a gene: 6. The CDR3 spans 13 residues. The CDR3 DNA reads as TGTGCCAGCAGCCGCTTCGGGGGGTACGAGCAGTACTTC. It yields the protein CASSRFGGYEQYF.

The gene calls are TRBV4-3 and TRBJ1-4; D unclear. This CDR3 spans 15 amino acids. The germline V gene encodes CDR1 LGHNA and CDR2 YSLEER. V dropped 0 bases and J dropped 0 bases, with 5 bases sitting between them. CDR3 loop: CASSQDSSTNEKLFF. CDR3 nucleotide sequence: TGCGCCAGCAGCCAAGACTCGTCAACTAATGAAAAACTGTTTTTT.

The chain couples TRBV7-8 to TRBJ1-6, with D hard to call. Germline CDR1 is SGHVS and CDR2 is FQNEAQ. The length of the CDR3 is 15 residues. V dropped 3 bases and J dropped 6 bases, with 12 bases sitting between them. CDR3 coding DNA: TGTGCCAGCAGCTTTACGAGGGAAAGTAATTCACCCCTCCACTTT. Translated, it gives CASSFTRESNSPLHF.

The gene calls are TRBV2 and TRBJ2-3; TRBD2 matches 10 bases. This CDR3 contains 16 residues. Germline lookup yields CDR1 SNHLY and CDR2 FYNNEI. V gave up 4 bases and J gave up 2 bases; unmatched junction bases: 6. This chain's CDR3 is CASSVGLARYTDTQYF. The CDR3 DNA sequence: TGTGCCAGCAGTGTGGGACTAGCGCGCTACACAGATACGCAGTATTTT.

The chain recombines TRBV9 with TRBJ2-7; maybe TRBD1 (7 bases). The CDR3 has 15 amino acids. CDR1 and CDR2 (germline): SGDLS, YYNGEE. Between the trimmed V and J ends, which lost 4 bases and 5 bases, there was a span of 19 bases. This CDR3 reads CASSLASQGVHEQYF. In DNA, the CDR3 is TGTGCCAGCAGCCTAGCGTCCCAGGGGGTCCACGAGCAGTACTTC.

The sample holds a few counts of this clone. V and J are TRBV19 and TRBJ2-7; tentative D call: TRBD1 (6 bases). The V gene lost 3 bases and the J gene lost 2 bases, with 17 bases spanning the gap. Per germline, CDR1 LNHDA and CDR2 SQIVND (reference sequence). The CDR3 consists of 16 residues. CDR3 in DNA: TGTGCCAGTAGTATTAATGCGGACAGCCTTACCTACGAGCAGTACTTC. Translating it yields CASSINADSLTYEQYF.

About this clone: This sample also contains other DNA sequences that code for the same CDR3. This chain uses TRBV4-3 with TRBJ1-4; 8 bases fit TRBD1. Germline CDR1 and CDR2: LGHNA and YSLEER. The CDR3 runs 16 residues. V was pared by 4 bases and J by 3 bases, with 7 bases of the junction left unmatched. Written as DNA, the CDR3 is TGCGCCAGCAGCCTAGGACAGGGTGAGGCTAATGAAAAACTGTTTTTT. Its translation is CASSLGQGEANEKLFF.

V is TRBV6-1 and J is TRBJ1-1, with D perhaps TRBD1 (5 bases). Deletions cut 2 bases from V and 2 bases from J, with 27 bases between. There are 20 residues in the CDR3. Germline assignment: CDR1 MNHNS and CDR2 SASEGT. CDR3 sequence reads: CASSERGLFWGESANTEAFF. CDR3 in DNA: TGTGCCAGCAGTGAACGTGGTCTCTTTTGGGGGGAATCGGCCAACACTGAAGCTTTCTTT.

Ten or more counts support this clone. This rearrangement joins TRBV7-9 to TRBJ1-5; no firm D call. V lost 5 bases to trimming and J lost 1 base, with 12 bases between them. Germline CDR1 is SEHNR and CDR2 is FQNEAQ (reference sequence). The CDR3 is 15 residues long. Here the CDR3 reads CASSPQHGSNQPQHF. CDR3 DNA: TGTGCCAGCAGCCCCCAGCACGGGAGCAATCAGCCCCAGCATTTT. Based on the CDR3 plus reference TRBV7-9 and TRBJ1-5, the full variable domain is DTGVSQNPRHKITKRGQNVTFRCDPISEHNRLYWYRQTLGQGPEFLTYFQNEAQLEKSRLLSDRFSAERPKGSFSTLEIQRTEQGDSAMYLCASSPQHGSNQPQHFGDGTRLSIL.

In its sample, this clone is medium-sized. This chain links TRBV11-2 with TRBJ1-2; 8 nucleotides line up with TRBD1. After removal of 5 bases from V and 6 bases from J, the junction contained 11 bases not matched to a gene. The CDR3 runs to 15 residues. The germline CDR1 and CDR2 sequences are SGHAT and FQNNGV. The CDR3 protein is CASSTRQGRLDGYTF. CDR3 coding DNA: TGTGCCAGCAGCACCCGACAGGGGCGGTTGGATGGCTACACCTTC.

The chain uses TRBV2 and TRBJ1-5, with 7 bases fitting TRBD1. J lost 0 bases, V lost 6 bases, and 5 bases had no gene match. The CDR3 is made up of 15 amino acids. Germline-derived CDR1 and CDR2 are SNHLY and FYNNEI. In nucleotides, the CDR3 is TGTGCCAGCAGCCGGGACAGAAATAGCAATCAGCCCCAGCATTTT. The encoded protein is CASSRDRNSNQPQHF.

This clone has only one observation. The chain uses TRBV7-2 and TRBJ2-5; tentatively, D is TRBD2 (6 bases). Looked up from germline, CDR1 is SGHTA and CDR2 is FQGNSA. Trimming took off 5 bases at V and 4 bases at J, with 17 bases between the two ends. The CDR3 is made up of 15 amino acids. The CDR3 DNA follows: TGTGCCAGCAGCCCAGAACGGGGGTTCGGAGAGACCCAGTACTTC. This gives the protein CASSPERGFGETQYF.

This chain connects TRBV19 to TRBJ1-5, with TRBD1 as a possible D gene (6 bases). V shed 5 bases and J shed 9 bases, with 20 bases lying between them. The CDR3 contains 15 residues. Germline V gene lookup returns CDR1 LNHDA and CDR2 SQIVND (reference sequence). In DNA form, the CDR3 reads TGTGCCAGTAGTCTTCGGACAGACGGGACCACGCCCCAGCATTTT. It translates to CASSLRTDGTTPQHF.

In its sample, this clone was seen a few times. The J gene is TRBJ2-1, the V gene TRBV19, with TRBD2 matching over 7 bases. The J segment lost 4 bases and the V segment lost 6 bases, leaving 9 bases of the junction unmatched. Germline CDR1 LNHDA, CDR2 SQIVND (reference sequence). The CDR3 is made up of 15 amino acids. CDR3 sequence (DNA): TGTGCCAGTAGCCTGGTTGGGGGGGTTTACAATGAGCAGTTCTTC. Translated, it gives CASSLVGGVYNEQFF. The variable domain in full, completed from reference TRBV19 and TRBJ2-1, reads DGGITQSPKYLFRKEGQNVTLSCEQNLNHDAMYWYRQDPGQGLRLIYYSQIVNDFQKGDIAEGYSVSREKKESFPLTVTSAQKNPTAFYLCASSLVGGVYNEQFFGPGTRLTVL.

This clone showed up just once. The chain is built from TRBV28 and TRBJ1-4; D unclear. V was shortened by 3 bases and J by 4 bases, with 12 bases between the two germline ends. CDR3 length: 15 amino acids. Germline CDR1 is MDHEN and CDR2 is SYDVKM. CDR3 bases: TGTGCCAGCAGTTTGACCGGGATATTTAATGAAAAACTGTTTTTT. This sequence encodes CASSLTGIFNEKLFF.

The chain couples TRBV7-2 to TRBJ2-5, with D perhaps TRBD1 (5 bases). There are 13 residues in the CDR3. Germline V gives CDR1 SGHTA, CDR2 FQGNSA. V was shortened by 6 bases and J by 1 base, with 9 bases between the two germline ends. The CDR3: CASRPGIQETQYF. The CDR3 region has the DNA TGTGCCAGCAGACCAGGGATCCAAGAGACCCAGTACTTC.

The V and J genes are TRBV15 and TRBJ1-1; no clear D. V gave up 0 bases and J gave up 4 bases, with 6 bases separating them. This CDR3 has 13 amino acids. Germline CDR1 is LNHNV and CDR2 is YYDKDF (reference sequence). As DNA, the CDR3 is TGTGCCACCAGCAGAGAATCCGGCACTGAAGCTTTCTTT. It encodes CATSRESGTEAFF.

J is TRBJ2-7 and V is TRBV14, with 9 bases lining up with TRBD1. CDR3 length: 15 amino acids. Germline V gene data show CDR1 as SGHDN and CDR2 as FVKESK. Trimming removed 1 base from V and 2 bases from J; junction bases left unmatched: 3. CDR3 protein: CASSQGTGDTYEQYF. CDR3 DNA: TGTGCCAGCAGCCAAGGGACAGGGGATACCTACGAGCAGTACTTC.

The chain links TRBV10-1 to TRBJ2-2, with a possible D match to TRBD2 (6 bases). Germline V gene lookup returns CDR1 WNHNN and CDR2 SYGVQD (reference sequence). The ends were cut back, 0 bases at V and 6 bases at J, with 17 bases in the middle. The CDR3 consists of 17 residues. The CDR3 bases are TGCGCCAGCAGTGAGTCGAGGGGAGGATTCGGTCCCGGGGAGCTGTTTTTT. This gives the protein CASSESRGGFGPGELFF.

This clone was seen at least ten times. The CDR3 loop reads CASSFFTGQLQETQYF. The CDR3 DNA is TGTGCCAGCAGCTTTTTTACGGGACAACTACAAGAGACCCAGTACTTC. The chain couples TRBV5-5 to TRBJ2-5; D is possibly TRBD1 (6 bases). V was shortened by 2 bases and J by 2 bases, with 16 bases between the two germline ends. The CDR3 has 16 amino acids. Germline V lookup: CDR1 SGHKS, CDR2 YYEKEE (reference sequence).